This T cell receptor beta chain stems from a study of CD8 T cells in Susac syndrome. Reverse transcription used roughly 0.5 to 1 ug RNA and random hexamers. The immunoSEQ assay covered 54 Vbeta and 13 Jbeta segments for CDR3. Each CDR3 protein gets one entry after TCRdb re-called the immunoSEQ multiplex PCR reads with MiXCR. This table has over 350,000 distinct CDR3 sequences, approximately 85% appearing once. Germline lookup yields CDR1 MNHEY and CDR2 SVGAGI. The length of the CDR3 is 14 residues. Trimming took 4 bases from V and 7 from J; bases not matched to a gene: 7. CD8+ and CD4+ T cells from blood underwent TCR beta sequencing. TEMRA cells underwent FACS enrichment and CD8+ and CD4+ T cells underwent negative isolation.

J is TRBJ1-2 and V is TRBV6-5, with 9 bases matching TRBD1. Sequenced: CD8+ T cells from PBMCs. This clonotype originated in a human donor with multiple sclerosis. In DNA, the CDR3 is TGTGCCAGCAGTTCACAGGGGGCAGTTTTTGGCTACACCTTC. It is translated as CASSSQGAVFGYTF.